This T cell receptor (beta chain) originates from a study of blood T cell repertoires in COVID-19. The assay was immunoSEQ multiplex PCR, and TCRdb's table has in-frame clones only and misses some. The table has a few hundred thousand clones, around 91% seen once. V lost 1 base to trimming and J lost 1 base, with 11 bases between them. This CDR3 is 15 amino acids long. Germline CDR1 reads SGHRS; CDR2 reads YFSETQ. The clonotype comes from a man younger than 35 who had recovered from COVID-19. Sequencing was performed on PBMCs or T cells enriched from blood (not recorded which). V and J are TRBV5-1 and TRBJ1-1, with unresolved D. Here the CDR3 DNA reads TGCGCCAGCAGCTTGAATCCCCTCAGGAACACTGAAGCTTTCTTT. This translates into CASSLNPLRNTEAFF.